Following are 13 T cell receptor beta chains from one sample sequenced in a study of cytomegalovirus exposure and HLA in healthy donors. The PCR used 60 Vbeta and 13 Jbeta primers. Repertoires were generated with immunoSEQ multiplex PCR, while TCRdb's copy carries only in-frame clones and drops some. The table records about 140,000 clones, over 8% of them present only once. The sample was PBMCs. The origin of the receptors is a male donor in good health and CMV-seronegative.

The V and J genes are TRBV10-3 and TRBJ2-1, with TRBD2 matching 7 bases. The germline V gene encodes CDR1 ENHRY and CDR2 SYGVKD. This CDR3 has 16 amino acids. J gave up 0 bases and V 9 bases, and 11 bases lay outside the gene matches. Here the CDR3 DNA reads TGTGCCATTTTAGGTAGGCTAGCGGACTCCTACAATGAGCAGTTCTTC. Its protein is CAILGRLADSYNEQFF.

The J gene is TRBJ2-3, the V gene TRBV28, with 7 bases lining up with TRBD2. The germline V gene encodes CDR1 MDHEN and CDR2 SYDVKM. The CDR3 extends over 16 amino acids. With 6 bases clipped from V and 0 bases from J, the junction kept 9 bases outside the gene matches. CDR3 amino acids: CASSPGEGRSTDTQYF. DNA for the CDR3: TGTGCCAGCAGCCCCGGGGAGGGGCGAAGCACAGATACGCAGTATTTT. Combining the CDR3 with reference TRBV28 and TRBJ2-3 gives the whole variable domain DVKVTQSSRYLVKRTGEKVFLECVQDMDHENMFWYRQDPGLGLRLIYFSYDVKMKEKGDIPEGYSVSREKKERFSLILESASTNQTSMYLCASSPGEGRSTDTQYFGPGTRLTVL.

This clone was counted between two and nine times. The chain carries TRBV4-1 and TRBJ2-3, with D perhaps matching TRBD1 (5 bases). The CDR3 covers 15 residues. Trimming shortened V by 0 bases and J by 2 bases, and 9 bases separated the two germline ends. Looked up from germline, CDR1 is MGHRA and CDR2 is YSYEKL. The CDR3 protein is CASSQDGAITDTQYF. CDR3 in DNA: TGCGCCAGCAGCCAAGATGGGGCTATCACAGATACGCAGTATTTT.

The chain carries TRBV10-3 and TRBJ2-3, with 7 bases lining up with TRBD1. The CDR3 has 14 residues. Per the germline V gene, CDR1 is ENHRY and CDR2 is SYGVKD. V was pared by 8 bases and J by 1 base, with 6 bases of the junction left unmatched. The CDR3 sequence is CAIWGQGGTDTQYF. The CDR3, as DNA: TGTGCCATCTGGGGGCAGGGGGGCACAGATACGCAGTATTTT.

Only a few counts were recorded for this clone. The CDR3 loop reads CASSLRGGSYTF. DNA for the CDR3: TGTGCCAGCAGTCTTAGGGGGGGCAGCTACACCTTC. The genes are TRBV6-5 and TRBJ1-2, with D possibly matching TRBD1 (6 bases). This CDR3 contains 12 residues. The V gene's germline CDR1 is MNHEY and CDR2 SVGAGI. V shed 5 bases and J shed 9 bases, with 13 bases lying between them.

In this sample, this clone turned up a few times. This sequence joins TRBV15 and TRBJ2-3; 8 bases are shared with TRBD1. Germline V gene data show CDR1 as LNHNV and CDR2 as YYDKDF (reference sequence). This CDR3 has 16 amino acids. Germline trimming cut 1 base from V and 5 bases from J; bases unmatched to any gene: 8. The CDR3 is CATSRGRTGTIDTQYF. The CDR3 nucleotides read TGTGCCACCAGCAGAGGGAGGACAGGGACCATAGATACGCAGTATTTT.

The chain links TRBV28 to TRBJ1-1; D gene unclear. With 6 bases removed from V and 7 bases from J, the gap between germline ends came to 12 bases. This CDR3 contains 12 residues. Germline loops: CDR1 MDHEN, CDR2 SYDVKM. In DNA, the CDR3 is TGTGCCAGCAGCACGGTACCGAGTGAAGCTTTCTTT. Protein product: CASSTVPSEAFF.

This clone turned up a few times. This chain connects TRBV18 to TRBJ1-4; no clear D gene. CDR3 size: 15 residues. The V end lost 2 bases, the J end lost 2 bases, and 9 bases lay between the germline ends. Germline V gene sequence: CDR1 KGHSH, CDR2 LQKENI. The CDR3: CASSPYSGTNEKLFF. Here the CDR3 DNA reads TGTGCCAGCTCACCATACTCGGGGACTAATGAAAAACTGTTTTTT. Full variable domain (missing parts from reference TRBV18 and TRBJ1-4): NAGVMQNPRHLVRRRGQEARLRCSPMKGHSHVYWYRQLPEEGLKFMVYLQKENIIDESGMPKERFSAEFPKEGPSILRIQQVVRGDSAAYFCASSPYSGTNEKLFFGSGTQLSVL.

There are a few counts of this clone. The chain combines TRBV28 with TRBJ1-2; D is unclear. The CDR3 totals 14 residues. The V end was cut by 5 bases, the J end by 2 bases, with 12 bases between. Looked up from germline, CDR1 is MDHEN and CDR2 is SYDVKM. In DNA, the CDR3 is TGTGCCAGCAGTCCCTCAGGTGACAACTATGGCTACACCTTC. Translation gives CASSPSGDNYGYTF.

This clone has just a few counts. This chain connects TRBV7-9 to TRBJ1-5; D gene ambiguous. The CDR3 is 12 residues long. Germline V gives CDR1 SEHNR, CDR2 FQNEAQ (reference sequence). The V end was cut by 3 bases, the J end by 6 bases, with 6 bases between. The CDR3 sequence is CASSFEGQPQHF. The CDR3 DNA reads TGTGCCAGCAGCTTCGAGGGTCAGCCCCAGCATTTT. Together with reference TRBV7-9 and TRBJ1-5, the CDR3 gives the full variable domain: DTGVSQNPRHKITKRGQNVTFRCDPISEHNRLYWYRQTLGQGPEFLTYFQNEAQLEKSRLLSDRFSAERPKGSFSTLEIQRTEQGDSAMYLCASSFEGQPQHFGDGTRLSIL.

The V call is TRBV28, the J call TRBJ2-7; 8 bases fit TRBD1. V lost 3 bases and J lost 3; bases outside the gene matches: 22. Germline CDR1 reads MDHEN; CDR2 reads SYDVKM. The CDR3 has 20 residues. CDR3 region: CASSFPLRDRTSRTHYEQYF. In DNA form, the CDR3 reads TGTGCCAGCAGTTTTCCCCTTCGGGACAGGACGTCTCGGACCCACTACGAGCAGTACTTC.

The V gene is TRBV11-1, the J gene TRBJ1-1; D not certain. This CDR3 has 14 amino acids. Per the germline V gene, CDR1 is SGHAT and CDR2 is FQDESV (reference sequence). V dropped 4 bases and J dropped 6 bases, with 15 bases sitting between them. The CDR3 DNA reads as TGTGCCAGCAGCTCCGGGATTATAACAGCTGAAGCTTTCTTT. This gives the protein CASSSGIITAEAFF.

This chain joins TRBV28 and TRBJ1-4; the match to TRBD1 covers 8 bases. V was pared by 3 bases and J by 3 bases, with 3 bases of the junction left unmatched. There are 15 residues in the CDR3. Germline assignment: CDR1 MDHEN and CDR2 SYDVKM. The CDR3 spells CASSFPDRANEKLFF. CDR3 coding DNA: TGTGCCAGCAGTTTCCCGGACAGGGCTAATGAAAAACTGTTTTTT. The full variable domain, in which reference TRBV28 and TRBJ1-4 provide the parts outside the CDR3, is DVKVTQSSRYLVKRTGEKVFLECVQDMDHENMFWYRQDPGLGLRLIYFSYDVKMKEKGDIPEGYSVSREKKERFSLILESASTNQTSMYLCASSFPDRANEKLFFGSGTQLSVL.